This T cell receptor beta chain was sequenced for a study of cytomegalovirus exposure and HLA in healthy donors. 60 Vbeta and 13 Jbeta primers were used in PCR. Profiled with immunoSEQ multiplex PCR; TCRdb holds only in-frame clones, not every one. The sample has about 89,000 clones, roughly four fifths seen once. The TCR originated in a man younger than 45 in good health and CMV-seronegative. Sequencing was carried out using PBMCs.

This CDR3 reads CASSLEVDSTSNTEAFF. The CDR3 DNA is TGCGCCAGCAGCCTTGAAGTGGACAGCACCTCTAACACTGAAGCTTTCTTT. The chain joins TRBV5-1 to TRBJ1-1; possibly TRBD1 for D (6 bases). Trimming removed 4 bases from V and 2 bases from J, with 21 bases in between. CDR1 SGHRS and CDR2 YFSETQ come from the germline V gene. CDR3 size: 17 residues.